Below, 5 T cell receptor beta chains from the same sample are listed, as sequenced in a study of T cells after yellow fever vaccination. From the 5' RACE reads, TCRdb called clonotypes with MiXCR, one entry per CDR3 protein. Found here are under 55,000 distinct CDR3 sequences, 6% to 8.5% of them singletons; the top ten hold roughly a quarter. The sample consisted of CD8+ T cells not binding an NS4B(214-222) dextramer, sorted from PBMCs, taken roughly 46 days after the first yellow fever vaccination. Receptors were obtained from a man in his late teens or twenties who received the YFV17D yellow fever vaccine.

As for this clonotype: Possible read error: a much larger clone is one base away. The CDR3 loop reads CASSISAAVFGEQYF. The CDR3 DNA is TGTGCCAGTAGTATATCAGCGGCCGTTTTCGGCGAGCAGTACTTC. The V and J genes are TRBV19 and TRBJ2-7, with a weak D call TRBD2 (5 bases). The germline V gene has CDR1 LNHDA and CDR2 SQIVND (reference sequence). The CDR3 is made up of 15 amino acids. Between the trimmed V and J ends, which lost 2 bases and 6 bases, there was a span of 17 bases.

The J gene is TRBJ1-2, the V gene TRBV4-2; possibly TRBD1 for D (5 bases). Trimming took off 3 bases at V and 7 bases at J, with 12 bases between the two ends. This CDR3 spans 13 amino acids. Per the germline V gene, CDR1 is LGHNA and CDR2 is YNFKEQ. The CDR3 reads CASSQGRDRGYTF. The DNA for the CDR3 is TGTGCCAGCAGCCAGGGCCGGGACCGTGGCTACACCTTC.

CDR3 loop: CASSSTEQYF. The DNA of the CDR3 is TGTGCCAGCAGTTCGACGGAGCAGTACTTC. The chain couples TRBV6-2 or TRBV6-3 to TRBJ2-7; D is unclear. Per germline, CDR1 MNHEY and CDR2 SVGEGT. Trimming removed 4 bases at V and 7 bases at J, with 5 bases between. The CDR3 covers 10 residues.

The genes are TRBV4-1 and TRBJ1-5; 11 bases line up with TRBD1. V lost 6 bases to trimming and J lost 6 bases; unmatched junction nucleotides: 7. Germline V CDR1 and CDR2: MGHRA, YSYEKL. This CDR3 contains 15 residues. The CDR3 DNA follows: TGCGCCAGCAGTCCGGGGGACAGGGGGGTTCAGCCCCAGCATTTT. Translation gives CASSPGDRGVQPQHF.

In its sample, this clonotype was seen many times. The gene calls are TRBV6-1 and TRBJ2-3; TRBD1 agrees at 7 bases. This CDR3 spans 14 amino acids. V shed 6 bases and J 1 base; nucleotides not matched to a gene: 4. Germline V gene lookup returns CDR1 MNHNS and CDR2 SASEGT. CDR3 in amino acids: CASSPQGGTDTQYF. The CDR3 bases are TGTGCCAGCAGCCCCCAGGGGGGCACAGATACGCAGTATTTT.